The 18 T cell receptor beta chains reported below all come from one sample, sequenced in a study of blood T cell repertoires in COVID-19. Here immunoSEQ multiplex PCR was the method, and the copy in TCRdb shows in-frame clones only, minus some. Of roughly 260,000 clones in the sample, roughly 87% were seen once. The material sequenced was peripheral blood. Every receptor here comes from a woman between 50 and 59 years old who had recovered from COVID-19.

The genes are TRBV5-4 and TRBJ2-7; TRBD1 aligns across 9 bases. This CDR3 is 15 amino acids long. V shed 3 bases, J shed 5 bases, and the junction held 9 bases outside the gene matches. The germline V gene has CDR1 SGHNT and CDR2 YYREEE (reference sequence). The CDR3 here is CASSSGTGNFNEQYF. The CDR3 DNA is TGTGCCAGCAGCTCCGGGACAGGGAATTTCAACGAGCAGTACTTC.

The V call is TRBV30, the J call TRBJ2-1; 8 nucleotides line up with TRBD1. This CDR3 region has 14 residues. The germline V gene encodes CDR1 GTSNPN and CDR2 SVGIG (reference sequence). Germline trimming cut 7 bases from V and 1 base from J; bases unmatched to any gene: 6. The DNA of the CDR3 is TGTGCCTTCGGACAGGGACGGTCCTACAATGAGCAGTTCTTC. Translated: CAFGQGRSYNEQFF.

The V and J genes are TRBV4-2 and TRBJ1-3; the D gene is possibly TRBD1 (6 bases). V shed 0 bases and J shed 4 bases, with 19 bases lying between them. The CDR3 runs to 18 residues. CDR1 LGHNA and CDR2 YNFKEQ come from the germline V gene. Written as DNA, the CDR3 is TGTGCCAGCAGCCAAGACTCGGGGGGGGCCTCATGGGGAAACACCATATATTTT. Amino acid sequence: CASSQDSGGASWGNTIYF.

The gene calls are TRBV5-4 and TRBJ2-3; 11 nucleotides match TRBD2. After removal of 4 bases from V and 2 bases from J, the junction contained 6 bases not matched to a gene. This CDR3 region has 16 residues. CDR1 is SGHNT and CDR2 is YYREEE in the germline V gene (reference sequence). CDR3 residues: CASSLGTSGSTDTQYF. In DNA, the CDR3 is TGTGCCAGCAGCCTGGGGACTAGCGGATCCACAGATACGCAGTATTTT.

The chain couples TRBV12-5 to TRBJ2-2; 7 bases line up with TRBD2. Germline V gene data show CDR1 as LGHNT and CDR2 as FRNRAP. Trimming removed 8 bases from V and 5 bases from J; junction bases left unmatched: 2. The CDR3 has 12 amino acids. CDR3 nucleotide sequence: TGTGCTAGTTACGGGGGGACCGGGGAGCTGTTTTTT. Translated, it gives CASYGGTGELFF.

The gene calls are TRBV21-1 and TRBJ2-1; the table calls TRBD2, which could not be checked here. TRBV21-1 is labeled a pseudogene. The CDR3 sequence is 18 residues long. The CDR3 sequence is CASSAPLGGGRSYNEQFF. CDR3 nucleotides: TGTGCCAGCAGCGCACCCTTGGGAGGGGGACGCTCCTACAATGAGCAGTTCTTC.

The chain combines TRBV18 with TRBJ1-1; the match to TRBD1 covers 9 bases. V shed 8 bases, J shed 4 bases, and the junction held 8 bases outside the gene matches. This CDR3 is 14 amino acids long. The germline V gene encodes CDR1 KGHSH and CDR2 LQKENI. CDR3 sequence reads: CASGPTGGSTEAFF. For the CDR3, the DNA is TGTGCCAGCGGTCCGACAGGGGGTTCCACTGAAGCTTTCTTT.

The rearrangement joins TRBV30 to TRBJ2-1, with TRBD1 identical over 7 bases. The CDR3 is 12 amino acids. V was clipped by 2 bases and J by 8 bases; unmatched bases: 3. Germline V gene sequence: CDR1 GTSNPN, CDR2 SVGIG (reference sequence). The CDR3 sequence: CAWSRQGYEQFF. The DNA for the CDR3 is TGTGCCTGGAGTAGACAGGGCTATGAGCAGTTCTTC.

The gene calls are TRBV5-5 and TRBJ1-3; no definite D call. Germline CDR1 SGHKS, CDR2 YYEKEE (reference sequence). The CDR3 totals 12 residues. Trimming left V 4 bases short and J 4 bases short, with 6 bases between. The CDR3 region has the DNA TGTGCCAGCAGCCCGGGAGGAAACACCATATATTTT. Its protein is CASSPGGNTIYF.

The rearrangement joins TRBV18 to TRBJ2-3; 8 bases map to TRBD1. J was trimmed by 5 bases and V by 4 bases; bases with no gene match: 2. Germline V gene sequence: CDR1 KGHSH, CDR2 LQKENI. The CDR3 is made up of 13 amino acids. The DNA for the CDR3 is TGTGCCAGCTCACAGGACAGGGAAGATACGCAGTATTTT. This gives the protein CASSQDREDTQYF. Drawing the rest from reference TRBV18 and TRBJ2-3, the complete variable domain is NAGVMQNPRHLVRRRGQEARLRCSPMKGHSHVYWYRQLPEEGLKFMVYLQKENIIDESGMPKERFSAEFPKEGPSILRIQQVVRGDSAAYFCASSQDREDTQYFGPGTRLTVL.

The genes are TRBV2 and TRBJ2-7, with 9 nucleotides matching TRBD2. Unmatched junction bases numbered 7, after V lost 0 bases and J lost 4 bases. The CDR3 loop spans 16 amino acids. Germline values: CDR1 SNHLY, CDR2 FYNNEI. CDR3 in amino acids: CASSEATTSGDYEQYF. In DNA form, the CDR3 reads TGTGCCAGCAGTGAAGCGACGACTAGCGGCGATTACGAGCAGTACTTC. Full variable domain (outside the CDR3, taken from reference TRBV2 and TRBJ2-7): EPEVTQTPSHQVTQMGQEVILRCVPISNHLYFYWYRQILGQKVEFLVSFYNNEISEKSEIFDDQFSVERPDGSNFTLKIRSTKLEDSAMYFCASSEATTSGDYEQYFGPGTRLTVT.

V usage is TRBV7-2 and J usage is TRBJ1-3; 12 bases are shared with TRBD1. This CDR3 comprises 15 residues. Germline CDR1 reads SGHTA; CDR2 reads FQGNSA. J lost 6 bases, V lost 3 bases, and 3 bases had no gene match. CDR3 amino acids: CASSLGTGGSNTIYF. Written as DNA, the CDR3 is TGTGCCAGCAGCTTGGGGACAGGGGGCTCAAACACCATATATTTT.

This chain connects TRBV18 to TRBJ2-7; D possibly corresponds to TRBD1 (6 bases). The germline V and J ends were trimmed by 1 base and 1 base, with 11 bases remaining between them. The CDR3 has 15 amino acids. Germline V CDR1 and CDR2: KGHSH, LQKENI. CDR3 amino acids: CASSPLQGPSYEQYF. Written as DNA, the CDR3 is TGTGCCAGCTCACCACTACAGGGCCCATCCTACGAGCAGTACTTC.

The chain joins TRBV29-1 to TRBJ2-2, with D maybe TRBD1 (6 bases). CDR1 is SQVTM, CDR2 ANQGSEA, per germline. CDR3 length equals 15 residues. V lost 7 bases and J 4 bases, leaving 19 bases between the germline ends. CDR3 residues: CSATGPGGATGELFF. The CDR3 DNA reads TGCAGCGCAACAGGGCCCGGTGGAGCCACCGGGGAGCTGTTTTTT.

CDR3 bases: TGCGCCAGCAGCTTTTCCAGGGCGAACACCGGGGAGCTGTTTTTT. Protein sequence: CASSFSRANTGELFF. The chain couples TRBV5-1 to TRBJ2-2; possible D gene TRBD1, 5 bases. With 2 bases removed from V and 0 bases from J, the gap between germline ends came to 8 bases. CDR1 SGHRS and CDR2 YFSETQ come from the germline V gene. The CDR3 has 15 amino acids.

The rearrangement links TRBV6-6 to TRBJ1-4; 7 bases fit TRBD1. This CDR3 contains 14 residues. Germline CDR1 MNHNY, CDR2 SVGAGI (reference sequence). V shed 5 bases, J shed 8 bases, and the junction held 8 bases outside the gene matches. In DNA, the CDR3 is TGTGCCAGCAGTATGGACAGGCACGAGGAAAAACTGTTTTTT. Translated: CASSMDRHEEKLFF.

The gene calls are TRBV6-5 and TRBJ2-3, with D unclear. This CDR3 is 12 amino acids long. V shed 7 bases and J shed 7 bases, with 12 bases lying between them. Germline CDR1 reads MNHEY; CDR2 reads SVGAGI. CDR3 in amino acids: CASISVRYTQYF. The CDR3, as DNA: TGTGCCAGCATCTCCGTGCGGTATACGCAGTATTTT.

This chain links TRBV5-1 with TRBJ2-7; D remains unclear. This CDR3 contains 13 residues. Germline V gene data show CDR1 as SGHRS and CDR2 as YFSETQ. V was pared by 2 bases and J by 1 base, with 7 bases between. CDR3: CASSFTESYEQYF. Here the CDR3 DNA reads TGCGCCAGCAGCTTTACAGAGTCCTACGAGCAGTACTTC.